This is a list of T cell receptor beta chains from one sample in a study of beta chain features in type 1 diabetes. The method was immunoSEQ multiplex PCR; TCRdb's version includes in-frame clones alone and lacks a portion of them. The sample contains 330,000 or so clones, 14% of which appear only once. The sequencing input was central memory CD4+ T cells from blood. Receptors originate from a man aged 25 to 40 in good health. The CDR3 runs from the conserved cysteine through the conserved F or W. A D gene is named only where the DNA matches it firmly. Clone size is given for some rows only: seen once, a few or many times, or a class if the clone is expanded.

CASSQDFVQVNTEAFF | TGTGCCAGCAGCCAAGATTTCGTACAGGTGAACACTGAAGCTTTCTTT | TRBV4-2 | NA | TRBJ1-1 | NA
CASSLGSSTDTQYF | TGTGCCAGCAGTTTGGGATCTAGCACAGATACGCAGTATTTT | TRBV28 | few | TRBJ2-3 | NA
CASSPVGGRNNEQFF | TGCGCCAGCAGCCCAGTGGGAGGACGGAACAATGAGCAGTTCTTC | TRBV4-3 | NA | TRBJ2-1 | NA
CASTEAAVSYNEQFF | TGCGCCAGCACCGAGGCGGCGGTGTCCTACAATGAGCAGTTCTTC | TRBV5-1 | NA | TRBJ2-1 | NA
CASSLGLAGGGRTQYF | TGTGCCAGCAGCTTAGGACTAGCGGGGGGCGGGCGTACGCAGTATTTT | TRBV11-2 | few | TRBJ2-3 | TRBD2
CASSLFNGEKLFF | TGTGCCAGCAGCTTATTTAACGGTGAAAAACTGTTTTTT | TRBV7-6 | NA | TRBJ1-4 | NA
CASSLGPGQGDYGYTF | TGCGCCAGCAGCTTGGGACCGGGACAGGGGGATTATGGCTACACCTTC | TRBV5-1 | few | TRBJ1-2 | TRBD1
CATRWGQQTGELFF | TGTGCCACCCGGTGGGGACAGCAGACCGGGGAGCTGTTTTTT | TRBV7-2 | NA | TRBJ2-2 | TRBD1
CASVPFLAVNTGELFF | TGTGCCAGCGTGCCTTTCCTAGCGGTGAACACCGGGGAGCTGTTTTTT | TRBV7-2 | NA | TRBJ2-2 | TRBD2
CASSILVTGDTEAFF | TGTGCCAGTAGTATTCTTGTGACAGGGGATACTGAAGCTTTCTTT | TRBV19 | NA | TRBJ1-1 | TRBD1
CAQGGSMGVRTDTQYF | TGTGCCCAGGGAGGGTCCATGGGGGTTAGGACAGATACGCAGTATTTT | TRBV9 | NA | TRBJ2-3 | TRBD2
CASSYSGQVNQPQHF | TGTGCCAGCAGTTACTCCGGGCAGGTCAATCAGCCCCAGCATTTT | TRBV6-5 | few | TRBJ1-5 | NA
CASSLGLAGDEQFF | TGTGCCAGCAGCTTGGGACTAGCGGGAGATGAGCAGTTCTTC | TRBV7-9 | few | TRBJ2-1 | TRBD2
CASSLASSQGAGEAFF | TGTGCCAGCAGCTTGGCCTCCTCTCAGGGGGCGGGCGAAGCTTTCTTT | TRBV5-5 | few | TRBJ1-1 | TRBD1
CASSHGRLNTEAFF | TGTGCCAGCAGCCACGGACGCTTGAACACTGAAGCTTTCTTT | TRBV11-3 | few | TRBJ1-1 | NA
CASRRTVNTGELFF | TGTGCCAGCAGGAGGACAGTAAACACCGGGGAGCTGTTTTTT | TRBV27 | NA | TRBJ2-2 | NA
CASSPAPIVHGYTF | TGTGCCAGCAGCCCAGCGCCAATAGTGCATGGCTACACCTTC | TRBV14 | few | TRBJ1-2 | NA
CASSTGTGLLNTEAFF | TGTGCCAGCAGTACCGGGACAGGGCTCCTGAACACTGAAGCTTTCTTT | TRBV5-4 | NA | TRBJ1-1 | TRBD1
CASSGRPSQPQHF | TGTGCCAGCAGCGGCAGGCCGAGTCAGCCCCAGCATTTT | TRBV2 | few | TRBJ1-5 | NA
CASSGVSRETQYF | TGTGCCAGCAGTGGGGTTAGCCGAGAGACCCAGTACTTC | TRBV25-1 | few | TRBJ2-5 | NA
CATSRDRDNEQFF | TGTGCCACCAGCAGAGATCGAGACAATGAGCAGTTCTTC | TRBV15 | NA | TRBJ2-1 | NA
CASSFGAARSSYEQYF | TGTGCCAGCAGCTTTGGGGCCGCTAGGAGCTCCTACGAGCAGTACTTC | TRBV11-2 | NA | TRBJ2-7 | NA
CASSLVLPGSGYTF | TGCGCCAGCAGCTTGGTTTTACCAGGCTCTGGCTACACCTTC | TRBV5-1 | few | TRBJ1-2 | NA
CASSFRGGGEQFF | TGTGCCAGCAGCTTCAGAGGGGGGGGTGAGCAGTTCTTC | TRBV5-4 | NA | TRBJ2-1 | NA
CATSRELSNTEAFF | TGTGCCACCAGCAGAGAGCTCTCAAACACTGAAGCTTTCTTT | TRBV15 | NA | TRBJ1-1 | NA
CASSRTGVGTGELFF | TGTGCCAGCAGCCGAACAGGTGTTGGCACCGGGGAGCTGTTTTTT | TRBV7-2 | few | TRBJ2-2 | NA
CASSRGRAGTDTQYF | TGTGCCAGCAGCCGGGGGAGGGCGGGGACAGATACGCAGTATTTT | TRBV7-2 | NA | TRBJ2-3 | TRBD2
CANQGTGANTGELFF | TGTGCCAACCAGGGGACGGGGGCGAACACCGGGGAGCTGTTTTTT | TRBV7-9 | few | TRBJ2-2 | NA
CASSFGQGHTEAFF | TGTGCCAGCAGCTTCGGACAGGGACACACTGAAGCTTTCTTT | TRBV9 | NA | TRBJ1-1 | TRBD1
CASSETSGLAYNEQFF | TGTGCCAGCAGTGAAACAAGCGGGCTAGCCTACAATGAGCAGTTCTTC | TRBV6-1 | few | TRBJ2-1 | NA
CASSLGPRDGNTGELFF | TGCGCCAGCAGCCTGGGGCCGAGGGACGGTAACACCGGGGAGCTGTTTTTT | TRBV5-1 | NA | TRBJ2-2 | NA
CASGDGSYEQYF | TGTGCGTCGGGGGACGGATCCTACGAGCAGTACTTC | TRBV7-7 | few | TRBJ2-7 | NA
CASSPTGRDIQYF | TGTGCCAGCAGCCCAACAGGGAGGGACATTCAGTACTTC | TRBV7-2 | NA | TRBJ2-4 | NA
CASSQAGPGQGFYEQYF | TGCGCCAGCAGCCAGGCAGGCCCGGGACAGGGGTTTTACGAGCAGTACTTC | TRBV5-1 | few | TRBJ2-7 | TRBD1
CASSHVGGTYNEQFF | TGTGCCAGCAGCCATGTGGGGGGAACTTACAATGAGCAGTTCTTC | TRBV11-3 | NA | TRBJ2-1 | NA
CASRTGTGENSPLHF | TGTGCCAGCAGGACAGGGACCGGGGAAAATTCACCCCTCCACTTT | TRBV7-2 | NA | TRBJ1-6 | TRBD1
CASSEALRHSSVTQYF | TGTGCCAGCAGTGAAGCGCTCCGGCATTCATCAGTGACCCAGTACTTC | TRBV6-1 | few | TRBJ2-5 | NA
CASSWPPGGFGQPQHF | TGTGCCAGCAGCTGGCCCCCAGGGGGATTTGGGCAGCCCCAGCATTTT | TRBV7-8 | NA | TRBJ1-5 | TRBD1
CASSRTRGNTQYF | TGTGCCAGCAGCCGGACTCGTGGAAATACGCAGTATTTT | TRBV9 | NA | TRBJ2-3 | NA
CASSPPGRGGAETQYF | TGTGCCAGCAGCCCACCGGGAAGGGGGGGGGCCGAGACCCAGTACTTC | TRBV5-4 | few | TRBJ2-5 | NA
CASSEGQGGNQPQHF | TGTGCCAGCAGTGAGGGGCAGGGGGGGAATCAGCCCCAGCATTTT | TRBV2 | few | TRBJ1-5 | TRBD1
CASSPGQGRGSGNTIYF | TGTGCCAGCAGCCCGGGACAGGGACGTGGGTCTGGAAACACCATATATTTT | TRBV7-2 | NA | TRBJ1-3 | TRBD1
CASSQETSGRAVTYEQFF | TGCGCCAGCAGCCAAGAGACTAGCGGGAGGGCCGTTACATATGAGCAGTTCTTC | TRBV4-1 | NA | TRBJ2-1 | TRBD2
CASRAVVGEKLFF | TGTGCCAGCCGGGCGGTGGTGGGTGAAAAACTGTTTTTT | TRBV27 | NA | TRBJ1-4 | NA
CASSPGGSQETQYF | TGTGCCAGTAGCCCCGGGGGCAGCCAAGAGACCCAGTACTTC | TRBV19 | many | TRBJ2-5 | NA
CASSVDSGKQPQHF | TGTGCCAGCAGCGTAGACTCGGGAAAACAGCCCCAGCATTTT | TRBV9 | few | TRBJ1-5 | NA
CASSLYGYTF | TGTGCCAGCAGCTTATACGGCTACACCTTC | TRBV7-2 | NA | TRBJ1-2 | NA
CASSLELVDEQFF | TGCGCCAGCAGCTTGGAACTAGTCGATGAGCAGTTCTTC | TRBV5-1 | few | TRBJ2-1 | NA
CASRETGASGDEQYF | TGTGCCAGCAGAGAGACGGGGGCTAGCGGCGACGAGCAGTACTTC | TRBV2 | NA | TRBJ2-7 | NA
CASSQGVAGDTQYF | TGCGCCAGCAGCCAAGGGGTAGCAGGAGATACGCAGTATTTT | TRBV4-3 | many | TRBJ2-3 | NA
CASSPTGQGGYEQYF | TGTGCCAGCTCACCCACAGGACAGGGGGGTTACGAGCAGTACTTC | TRBV18 | NA | TRBJ2-7 | TRBD1
CASSLQQGDQPQHF | TGCGCCAGCAGCCTACAACAGGGGGATCAGCCCCAGCATTTT | TRBV4-1 | few | TRBJ1-5 | TRBD1
CASSPPERSSEFF | TGTGCCAGCTCACCACCAGAAAGGTCCTCCGAGTTCTTC | TRBV18 | NA | TRBJ2-1 | NA
CASSDGRADEKLFF | TGTGCCAGCAGTGACGGGAGGGCAGATGAAAAACTGTTTTTT | TRBV2 | NA | TRBJ1-4 | NA
CASSSGSNQPQHF | TGCGCCAGCAGCTCAGGTAGCAATCAGCCCCAGCATTTT | TRBV5-1 | NA | TRBJ1-5 | NA